A selection of T cell receptor beta chains follows, all from one sample in a study of OX40 agonist ivuxolimab in advanced cancers. Using immunoSEQ multiplex PCR, the repertoire was profiled, and TCRdb retains in-frame clones only, with some absent. The sample has tens of thousands of clones; 80% to 90% are singletons. This material consisted of CD4+ or CD8+ T cells sorted from blood, taken in a trial of the OX40 agonist ivuxolimab. The source is an adult with an advanced solid tumor such as melanoma, head and neck, liver or kidney cancer. Each CDR3 is given with its conserved first and last residue.

TRBJ1-4,TRBV7-9,CASSSSSLGGPNEKLFF
TRBJ1-5,TRBV7-2,CASSLRGSYQPQHF
TRBJ1-5,TRBV21-1,CASAGTGSNQPQHF
TRBJ1-2,TRBV4-1,CASSQSSRQIHYGYTF
TRBJ2-2,TRBV4-1,CASSHFSGGANTGELFF
TRBJ2-6,TRBV2,CASSDLGANVLTF
TRBJ2-3,TRBV14,CASSQDFKEGGGIGPDTQYF
TRBJ1-1,TRBV28,CASSSPPGALNTEAFF
TRBJ2-4,TRBV5-4,CASSQGTSGAKNIQYF
TRBJ2-5,TRBV9,CASSVGAGVRQETQYF
TRBJ2-2,TRBV7-6,CASSLGQGTGELFF
TRBJ2-2,TRBV7-9,CASSPSVAGSTGELFF
TRBJ2-6,TRBV28,CASSFAGAGANVLTF
TRBJ2-7,TRBV11-2,CASSFTLAGSPYDEQYF
TRBJ2-1,TRBV9,CASSGRESGPNEQFF
TRBJ1-2,TRBV12-5,CASGSGQGGHYGYTF
TRBJ2-3,TRBV4-2,CASSQGTSVASDTQYF
TRBJ2-7,TRBV19,CASSDPGLASYEQYF
TRBJ2-1,TRBV5-1,CASSLEWGVRNEQFF
TRBJ2-5,TRBV29-1,CSVEGGSWETQYF
TRBJ2-7,TRBV7-9,CASSSSDRARDF
TRBJ2-7,TRBV5-6,CASSLGQGGRYEQYF
TRBJ1-4,TRBV13,CASSDRGGANEKLFF
TRBJ2-7,TRBV18,CASSPLAAKDEQYF
TRBJ2-6,TRBV4-2,CASSQVAGANVLTF
TRBJ1-3,TRBV25-1,CASSGRLKFSGNTIYF
TRBJ2-7,TRBV7-9,CASSRDAGYEQYF
TRBJ2-7,TRBV7-2,CASSPNRERLREQYF
TRBJ1-2,TRBV28,CASPTGGHYGYTF
TRBJ2-3,TRBV12-5,CASGLTTGLGGTDTQYF
TRBJ2-3,TRBV6-1,CASSEAADTQYF
TRBJ1-2,TRBV2,CASSGGGGYGYTF
TRBJ2-1,TRBV11-2,CASSLLAGGDEQFF
TRBJ2-2,TRBV5-4,CASSRQVLGTGELFF
TRBJ2-2,TRBV28,CASSSGGAPNTGELFF
TRBJ2-2,TRBV7-2,CASSPTRSLTGELFF
TRBJ2-2,TRBV5-1,CASSLGDRADTGELFF